This T cell receptor beta chain was profiled in a study of T-cell memory formation after mild COVID-19. Findings of the study overall: Contracting CD8+ clones were enriched in EMRA, CD4+ mainly in CM and EM.

TCRdb re-called the 5' RACE reads with MiXCR, one entry per CDR3 protein. The sample yields about 440,000 distinct CDR3 sequences, 20% seen once. CDR1 is MGHDK, CDR2 SYGVNS, per germline. The CDR3 loop spans 14 amino acids. Deletions cut 0 bases from V and 3 bases from J, with 9 bases between. Note on this clonotype: The antigen is not known.

The receptor's source is an adult woman who had mild COVID-19 (a few samples of this study predate the infection). Cell type and time point are not known. The gene calls are TRBV25-1 and TRBJ2-7; D unclear. The specimen sequenced was PBMCs or a T cell subset sorted from them (not recorded which). The CDR3 sequence: CASSEYSLSYEQYF. CDR3 in DNA: TGTGCCAGCAGTGAATATTCATTGAGCTACGAGCAGTACTTC.